This T cell receptor (beta chain) was sequenced in a study of control samples from healthy donors and cancer patients. Assay used: immunoSEQ multiplex PCR; TCRdb lists only in-frame clones, some missing. The sample carries tens of thousands of clones, around nine tenths recorded once. Per the germline V gene, CDR1 is SQVTM and CDR2 is ANQGSEA. V was trimmed by 4 bases and J by 2 bases, leaving 12 bases between them. The CDR3 is 14 amino acids. The TCR was taken from a woman in her fifties or sixties in good health. Sequenced input: blood. The V and J genes are TRBV29-1 and TRBJ1-3; D is unclear. CDR3 sequence reads: CSVAKGFPGNTIYF. CDR3 sequence (DNA): TGCAGCGTTGCAAAAGGGTTCCCTGGAAACACCATATATTTT.